One sample yielded the 28 T cell receptor beta chains listed below, sequenced in a study of cytomegalovirus exposure and HLA in healthy donors. PCR involved 60 Vbeta and 13 Jbeta primers. Sequencing was performed with immunoSEQ multiplex PCR; in TCRdb, only in-frame clones are kept and a portion is missing. The sample has over 150,000 clones, around 64% seen once. The sample comprised PBMCs. The source of these receptors is a woman in her twenties or thirties in good health and CMV-seronegative.

V usage is TRBV2 and J usage is TRBJ2-1; D is possibly TRBD1 (6 bases). Germline V gene sequence: CDR1 SNHLY, CDR2 FYNNEI. V was cut by 3 bases and J by 1 base, with 10 bases left in between. The CDR3 runs to 15 residues. CDR3 amino acids: CASSDGDTSYNEQFF. CDR3 nucleotides: TGTGCCAGCAGTGATGGGGACACTTCCTACAATGAGCAGTTCTTC. The full variable domain, its missing parts supplied by reference TRBV2 and TRBJ2-1, is EPEVTQTPSHQVTQMGQEVILRCVPISNHLYFYWYRQILGQKVEFLVSFYNNEISEKSEIFDDQFSVERPDGSNFTLKIRSTKLEDSAMYFCASSDGDTSYNEQFFGPGTRLTVL.

The rearrangement joins TRBV6-5 to TRBJ1-2, with a tentative D call TRBD1 (5 bases). Trimming shortened V by 2 bases and J by 6 bases, and 10 bases separated the two germline ends. Germline-derived CDR1 and CDR2 are MNHEY and SVGAGI. The CDR3 is made up of 13 amino acids. DNA of the CDR3: TGTGCCAGCAGTTACGCGGGGACTGATGGCTACACCTTC. Translated, it gives CASSYAGTDGYTF.

The V call is TRBV6-5, the J call TRBJ2-2, with D perhaps TRBD1 (6 bases). Germline-derived CDR1 and CDR2 are MNHEY and SVGAGI. Trimming removed 10 bases at V and 0 bases at J, with 9 bases between. CDR3 length: 13 residues. This CDR3 is CATRQANTGELFF. The CDR3 DNA sequence: TGTGCCACCCGACAGGCGAACACCGGGGAGCTGTTTTTT.

This clone was counted between two and nine times. This chain connects TRBV7-2 to TRBJ1-5; TRBD1 is a possible D gene (6 bases). With 2 bases removed from V and 5 bases from J, the gap between germline ends came to 10 bases. This CDR3 comprises 14 residues. Germline CDR1 is SGHTA and CDR2 is FQGNSA. The CDR3 DNA follows: TGTGCCAGCAGCTTACAGGGGAGCGATCAGCCCCAGCATTTT. Translating it yields CASSLQGSDQPQHF.

The chain has TRBV6-5 and TRBJ2-5, with 7 bases aligning to TRBD2. The J call is doubtful: the DNA matches TRBJ2-7 better. The germline CDR1 and CDR2 sequences are MNHEY and SVGAGI. The CDR3 extends over 11 amino acids. The CDR3 nucleotides read TGTGCCCCCCCGGGAGGATCCGAGCAGTACTTC. This gives the protein CAPPGGSEQYF.

The J gene is TRBJ2-7, the V gene TRBV6-5; 8 bases are shared with TRBD2. The CDR3 totals 13 residues. Germline assignment: CDR1 MNHEY and CDR2 SVGAGI. V lost 5 bases, J lost 7 bases, and 7 bases stayed unmatched. The CDR3 spells CASSPRLAKEQYF. Here the CDR3 DNA reads TGTGCCAGCAGTCCTCGACTAGCGAAGGAGCAGTACTTC.

This chain uses TRBV29-1 with TRBJ2-5; possibly TRBD2 for D (5 bases). Germline V gene data show CDR1 as SQVTM and CDR2 as ANQGSEA. Trimming removed 3 bases from V and 5 bases from J, with 10 bases in between. The CDR3 runs to 12 residues. The CDR3 here is CSVETGWETQYF. The CDR3 DNA reads TGCAGCGTTGAGACGGGATGGGAGACCCAGTACTTC. Filled out from reference TRBV29-1 and TRBJ2-5, the complete variable domain reads SAVISQKPSRDICQRGTSLTIQCQVDSQVTMMFWYRQQPGQSLTLIATANQGSEATYESGFVIDKFPISRPNLTFSTLTVSNMSPEDSSIYLCSVETGWETQYFGPGTRLLVL.

The chain carries TRBV5-4 and TRBJ2-7; perhaps TRBD2 as D (6 bases). The CDR3 extends over 13 amino acids. The V and J ends lost 5 bases and 1 base respectively, with 10 bases between them. Looked up from germline, CDR1 is SGHNT and CDR2 is YYREEE (reference sequence). CDR3 residues: CASSMTSSYEQYF. CDR3 sequence (DNA): TGTGCCAGCAGTATGACTAGTTCCTACGAGCAGTACTTC.

Only a few counts were recorded for this clone. The rearrangement joins TRBV6-5 to TRBJ1-2; no firm D call. The CDR3 extends over 15 amino acids. Germline V gene data show CDR1 as MNHEY and CDR2 as SVGAGI. V was trimmed by 0 bases and J by 4 bases, leaving 12 bases between them. CDR3 residues: CASSYSREFSYGYTF. In DNA, the CDR3 is TGTGCCAGCAGTTACTCTAGGGAGTTTAGCTATGGCTACACCTTC.

V is TRBV10-3 and J is TRBJ1-4; 9 positions match TRBD1. This CDR3 contains 14 residues. Germline V gene lookup returns CDR1 ENHRY and CDR2 SYGVKD. V dropped 4 bases and J dropped 5; count of bases not matched to a gene: 2. CDR3 coding DNA: TGTGCCATCAGTGCCACAGGGGGCAATGAAAAACTGTTTTTT. It specifies CAISATGGNEKLFF.

The chain links TRBV5-4 to TRBJ1-1, with 8 positions matching TRBD1. The junction had 3 bases not matched to a gene; V was cut back by 5 bases and J by 3 bases. Germline V CDR1 and CDR2: SGHNT, YYREEE (reference sequence). CDR3 length equals 13 residues. The CDR3 DNA reads as TGTGCCAGCAGTCTACAGGGGGACACTGAAGCTTTCTTT. Encoded protein: CASSLQGDTEAFF.

The V gene is TRBV15, the J gene TRBJ2-3; TRBD2 aligns across 9 bases. CDR1 LNHNV and CDR2 YYDKDF come from the germline V gene (reference sequence). The CDR3 is made up of 17 amino acids. V shed 1 base and J 5 bases; nucleotides not matched to a gene: 10. Here the CDR3 DNA reads TGTGCCACCAGCAGAGCCCGTACTAGCGGGCTTGGAGATACGCAGTATTTT. Amino acid sequence: CATSRARTSGLGDTQYF.

The chain combines TRBV2 with TRBJ1-5; 7 nucleotides match TRBD1. V lost 11 bases, J lost 4 bases, and 8 bases stayed unmatched. The CDR3 loop spans 13 amino acids. Germline V gives CDR1 SNHLY, CDR2 FYNNEI. Written as DNA, the CDR3 is TGTGCCGGTGGGACAGATCGGAATCAGCCCCAGCATTTT. It translates to CAGGTDRNQPQHF.

The chain uses TRBV6-6 and TRBJ2-5; D gene unclear. Germline V gene lookup returns CDR1 MNHNY and CDR2 SVGAGI (reference sequence). The CDR3 has 12 residues. Trimming stripped 6 bases from V and 5 bases from J, with 10 bases between. The CDR3 here is CASRHDLETQYF. In nucleotides, the CDR3 is TGTGCCAGCAGACACGACTTGGAGACCCAGTACTTC.

This sequence joins TRBV15 and TRBJ1-2; D gene ambiguous. From germline, CDR1 is LNHNV and CDR2 YYDKDF (reference sequence). V gave up 0 bases and J gave up 8 bases, with 10 bases separating them. CDR3 length equals 13 residues. The CDR3 DNA reads as TGTGCCACCAGCAGAGATCTGGCCTGGGGCTACACCTTC. Protein sequence: CATSRDLAWGYTF.

This clone turned up a few times. The genes are TRBV7-9 and TRBJ1-6, with D unresolved. The germline CDR1 and CDR2 sequences are SEHNR and FQNEAQ (reference sequence). The V gene lost 3 bases and the J gene lost 9 bases, with 12 bases spanning the gap. CDR3 length: 14 amino acids. The CDR3 reads CASSFLGDSSPLHF. The CDR3 nucleotides are TGTGCCAGCAGCTTCCTCGGGGATTCTTCACCCCTCCACTTT.

The chain employs TRBV19 and TRBJ1-2, with TRBD1 as a possible D gene (5 bases). The germline V gene encodes CDR1 LNHDA and CDR2 SQIVND (reference sequence). Trimming left V 6 bases short and J 3 bases short, with 14 bases between. The CDR3 is 14 residues long. CDR3 region: CASRAAGEDYGYTF. CDR3 DNA: TGTGCCAGTAGAGCAGCGGGGGAGGACTATGGCTACACCTTC.

This clone was seen a handful of times. This chain uses TRBV4-3 with TRBJ2-1, with D perhaps TRBD2 (5 bases). The V end lost 2 bases, the J end lost 6 bases, and 17 bases lay between the germline ends. This CDR3 spans 16 amino acids. Germline CDR1 LGHNA, CDR2 YSLEER. The CDR3 spells CASSQTGLSLGNEQFF. The CDR3 DNA sequence: TGCGCCAGCAGCCAAACTGGACTGTCATTGGGCAATGAGCAGTTCTTC.

This chain links TRBV2 with TRBJ1-5; D might be TRBD1 (5 bases). The CDR3 has 14 amino acids. Germline V gene lookup returns CDR1 SNHLY and CDR2 FYNNEI. Trimming cost V 8 bases and J 1 base, with 12 bases left between them. The CDR3 DNA reads TGTGCCAGCGGGGGGACTGGCAGCAATCAGCCCCAGCATTTT. It specifies CASGGTGSNQPQHF. Based on the CDR3 plus reference TRBV2 and TRBJ1-5, the full variable domain is EPEVTQTPSHQVTQMGQEVILRCVPISNHLYFYWYRQILGQKVEFLVSFYNNEISEKSEIFDDQFSVERPDGSNFTLKIRSTKLEDSAMYFCASGGTGSNQPQHFGDGTRLSIL.

Here the CDR3 DNA reads TGTGCCAGCAGCCAAGAAACTAGCGGGGAACGGGAGACCCAGTACTTC. Amino acids: CASSQETSGERETQYF. The chain has TRBV4-2 and TRBJ2-5; 10 positions match TRBD2. Germline V CDR1 and CDR2: LGHNA, YNFKEQ. This CDR3 spans 16 amino acids. V shed 0 bases, J shed 5 bases, and the junction held 6 bases outside the gene matches.

The chain joins TRBV9 to TRBJ2-2, with no clear D. This CDR3 is built from 12 residues. The V gene lost 0 bases and the J gene lost 9 bases, with 6 bases spanning the gap. Germline V gene sequence: CDR1 SGDLS, CDR2 YYNGEE. CDR3 coding DNA: TGTGCCAGCAGCGTAGGCGGTAGGGAGCTGTTTTTT. Translated, it gives CASSVGGRELFF.

The chain couples TRBV7-2 to TRBJ2-2; 9 nucleotides line up with TRBD2. With 3 bases clipped from V and 2 bases from J, the junction kept 1 base outside the gene matches. This CDR3 spans 15 amino acids. Germline V gene sequence: CDR1 SGHTA, CDR2 FQGNSA. CDR3 region: CASSFLAGNTGELFF. In DNA, the CDR3 is TGTGCCAGCAGCTTTCTAGCGGGAAACACCGGGGAGCTGTTTTTT.

This clone turned up a few times. The chain joins TRBV6-5 to TRBJ1-6, with TRBD1 matching 9 bases. Germline CDR1 MNHEY, CDR2 SVGAGI. With V trimmed by 4 bases and J by 6 bases, 4 bases remained unmatched. CDR3 length: 15 amino acids. The chain's CDR3 is CASSSTGGGNSPLHF. For the CDR3, the DNA is TGTGCCAGCAGTTCGACAGGGGGAGGTAATTCACCCCTCCACTTT.

This chain uses TRBV7-2 with TRBJ2-7; TRBD2 is a possible D gene (5 bases). Germline V gene data show CDR1 as SGHTA and CDR2 as FQGNSA. This CDR3 is 13 amino acids long. Trimming took off 3 bases at V and 4 bases at J, with 10 bases between the two ends. The CDR3 bases are TGTGCCAGCAGCTTTCTACGGGGATACGAGCAGTACTTC. Translation gives CASSFLRGYEQYF. Complete variable domain (other parts from reference TRBV7-2 and TRBJ2-7): GAGVSQSPSNKVTEKGKDVELRCDPISGHTALYWYRQSLGQGLEFLIYFQGNSAPDKSGLPSDRFSAERTGGSVSTLTIQRTQQEDSAVYLCASSFLRGYEQYFGPGTRLTVT.

A few counts support this clone. This chain joins TRBV7-8 and TRBJ2-1, with D possibly matching TRBD2 (6 bases). The V and J ends lost 5 bases and 7 bases respectively, with 18 bases between them. Germline V gene data show CDR1 as SGHVS and CDR2 as FQNEAQ. CDR3 length: 15 amino acids. The CDR3 loop reads CASSQPGTPSNEQFF. CDR3 coding DNA: TGTGCCAGCAGCCAACCAGGGACTCCCTCAAATGAGCAGTTCTTC.

The V and J genes are TRBV19 and TRBJ2-2; unclear D gene. The CDR3 loop spans 12 amino acids. The V gene's germline CDR1 is LNHDA and CDR2 SQIVND (reference sequence). Trimming removed 10 bases from V and 6 bases from J, with 12 bases in between. The CDR3 reads CATRILAGELFF. The CDR3 bases are TGTGCCACCAGAATTTTGGCCGGGGAGCTGTTTTTT.

The V and J genes are TRBV13 and TRBJ1-2; TRBD1 matches 7 bases. From germline, CDR1 is PRHDT and CDR2 FYEKMQ (reference sequence). The CDR3 is 14 residues long. Trimming cost V 0 bases and J 8 bases; bases outside gene matches: 6. Written as DNA, the CDR3 is TGTGCCAGCAGCTTAGGGGAGGACAGGCGCGGCTACACCTTC. Translated, it gives CASSLGEDRRGYTF.

This chain uses TRBV4-1 with TRBJ2-2; D is unresolved. CDR1 and CDR2 from the germline V gene are MGHRA and YSYEKL. V lost 0 bases to trimming and J lost 4 bases, with 6 bases between them. The CDR3 has 14 amino acids. The CDR3 coding sequence is TGCGCCAGCAGCCAAGACCCCTTCACCGGGGAGCTGTTTTTT. It yields the protein CASSQDPFTGELFF.